Shown below are 2 T cell receptor beta chains from a single sample sequenced in a study of blood T cell repertoires in COVID-19. Sequenced by immunoSEQ multiplex PCR; TCRdb stores in-frame clones only, minus some. The data show around 180,000 clones, with approximately 84% seen just once and approximately 12% held by the top ten. The sample taken for sequencing was PBMCs or T cells enriched from blood (not recorded which). These receptors were taken from a man aged 45-65 years who had recovered from COVID-19.

CDR3 loop: CASSLSPANYGYTF. CDR3 coding DNA: TGTGCCAGCAGCTTAAGTCCGGCTAACTATGGCTACACCTTC. The chain carries TRBV7-3 and TRBJ1-2; D not certain. The V end was cut by 1 base, the J end by 0 bases, with 6 bases between. CDR1 and CDR2 from the germline V gene are SGHTA and FQGTGA. The CDR3 has 14 amino acids.

The chain combines TRBV4-3 with TRBJ1-2; the match to TRBD1 covers 7 bases. Germline V gives CDR1 LGHNA, CDR2 YSLEER. Trimming took 0 bases from V and 6 from J; bases not matched to a gene: 7. The CDR3 extends over 15 amino acids. CDR3 loop: CASSQDLGDRDGYTF. CDR3 DNA: TGCGCCAGCAGCCAAGATCTGGGGGACAGAGATGGCTACACCTTC.